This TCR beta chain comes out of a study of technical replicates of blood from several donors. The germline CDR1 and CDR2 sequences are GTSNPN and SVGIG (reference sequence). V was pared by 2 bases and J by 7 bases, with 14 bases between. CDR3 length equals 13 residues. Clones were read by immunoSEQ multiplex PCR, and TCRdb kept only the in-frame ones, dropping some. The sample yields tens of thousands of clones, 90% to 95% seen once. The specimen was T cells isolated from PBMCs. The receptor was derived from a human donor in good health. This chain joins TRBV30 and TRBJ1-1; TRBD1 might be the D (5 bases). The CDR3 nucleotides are TGTGCCTGGAGTAGGGGTCAACCGAATGAAGCTTTCTTT. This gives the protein CAWSRGQPNEAFF.